Listed below are T cell receptor beta chains from one sample, sequenced in a study of T cell responses to AZD1222 COVID-19 vaccine. The assay was immunoSEQ multiplex PCR, and TCRdb's table has in-frame clones only and misses some. Found here are nearly 90,000 clones, approximately 90% of them singletons; the top ten hold roughly 5%. The input for sequencing was peripheral blood, taken 28 days after the second AZD1222 dose. The receptors shown here come from an adult who received the AZD1222 COVID-19 vaccine. The CDR3 runs from the conserved cysteine through the conserved F or W. The D gene is left open where the match is weak. Expanded clones are given a class, and other clones once, few, many or no size at all.

>TRBD1|NA|TRBJ1-2|TRBV27|16
TGTGCCAGCAGTCCGGAGGGAGGACAGGGAGGCTATGGCTACACCTTC
CASSPEGGQGGYGYTF
>NA|once|TRBJ1-5|TRBV19|13
TGTGCCAGTAGTATCGGTCCACGTCAGCCCCAGCATTTT
CASSIGPRQPQHF
>TRBD1|few|TRBJ1-1|TRBV4-3|15
TGCGCCAGCAGCCATTATCAGGGGGCTGGAACTGAAGCTTTCTTT
CASSHYQGAGTEAFF
>NA|NA|TRBJ1-2|TRBV27|13
TGTGCCAGCAGTTTGGGGTTTAACTATGGCTACACCTTC
CASSLGFNYGYTF
>NA|NA|TRBJ2-3|TRBV11-2|16
TGTGCCAGCAGCCTCCTAGAGAGCGTTGGCACAGATACGCAGTATTTT
CASSLLESVGTDTQYF
>NA|medium-sized|TRBJ2-6|TRBV19|15
TGTGCCAGTAGTATAATGAGGGCTGGGGCCAACGTCCTGACTTTC
CASSIMRAGANVLTF
>NA|NA|TRBJ1-1|TRBV7-3|13
TGTGCCAGCAGCCTCGGCGCAAACACTGAAGCTTTCTTT
CASSLGANTEAFF
>NA|NA|TRBJ2-2|TRBV9|13
TGTGCCAGCAGCGTATTGGACACCGGGGAGCTGTTTTTT
CASSVLDTGELFF
>NA|NA|TRBJ2-2|TRBV7-3|16
TGTGCCAGCAGCTTAACCCTGACATCGAACACCGGGGAGCTGTTTTTT
CASSLTLTSNTGELFF
>TRBD1|NA|TRBJ1-1|TRBV6-5|13
TGTGCCAGCACAGGGACAGAGAACACTGAAGCTTTCTTT
CASTGTENTEAFF
>NA|NA|TRBJ2-2|TRBV28|15
TGTGCCACCGCCCAGGACGGGGGATTGGTCCGGGAGCTGTTTTTT
CATAQDGGLVRELFF
>NA|NA|TRBJ2-7|TRBV5-6|11
TGTGCCAGCAGCTTGGATAGAGAGCAGTACTTC
CASSLDREQYF